Presented here are 22 T cell receptor beta chains from one specimen sequenced in a study of blood T cell repertoires in COVID-19. The protocol was immunoSEQ multiplex PCR, while the TCRdb copy is restricted to in-frame clones and leaves out a portion. The repertoire holds under 450,000 clones, approximately 84% seen once, with 2.5% to 3% in the top ten. The sample comprised PBMCs or T cells enriched from blood (not recorded which). All receptors come from a woman aged 30 to 39 who had recovered from COVID-19.

The CDR3 spells CASTTRSLSEQYF. The CDR3, as DNA: TGTGCCAGCACAACGCGTAGTCTCTCCGAGCAGTACTTC. The genes are TRBV12-3 or TRBV12-4 and TRBJ2-7, with no clear D. The CDR3 spans 13 residues. The germline V and J ends were trimmed by 7 bases and 6 bases, with 16 bases remaining between them.

The chain combines TRBV5-1 with TRBJ1-2; D unresolved. V lost 0 bases and J 4 bases, leaving 13 bases between the germline ends. The CDR3 totals 15 residues. The germline V gene encodes CDR1 SGHRS and CDR2 YFSETQ. The CDR3 is CASSLEGWEVYGYTF. The DNA for the CDR3 is TGCGCCAGCAGCTTGGAGGGTTGGGAGGTCTATGGCTACACCTTC.

The CDR3 DNA sequence: TGCAGCGTTGTAAGGGGGCTAGGAGAGACCCAGTACTTC. Its protein is CSVVRGLGETQYF. The chain is built from TRBV29-1 and TRBJ2-5, with 7 bases fitting TRBD1. The junction had 6 bases not matched to a gene; V was cut back by 4 bases and J by 4 bases. The CDR3 is made up of 13 amino acids. CDR1 and CDR2 from the germline V gene are SQVTM and ANQGSEA.

This clone was counted between two and nine times. The V call is TRBV27, the J call TRBJ2-1; 7 bases agree with TRBD2. The germline V gene has CDR1 MNHEY and CDR2 SMNVEV (reference sequence). The CDR3 loop spans 13 amino acids. V lost 3 bases, J lost 9 bases, and 5 bases stayed unmatched. The CDR3 nucleotides read TGTGCCAGCAGTTTTGGTCGGGAGGTTGAGCAGTTCTTC. Translating gives CASSFGREVEQFF.

The J gene is TRBJ2-1, the V gene TRBV5-6; 7 nucleotides agree with TRBD2. J gave up 4 bases and V 2 bases, and 6 bases lay outside the gene matches. The germline V gene has CDR1 SGHDT and CDR2 YYEEEE. This CDR3 spans 15 amino acids. The CDR3, as DNA: TGTGCCAGCAGCTTAACGGGACTAAGGTACAATGAGCAGTTCTTC. Its protein product is CASSLTGLRYNEQFF. Looking up the rest from reference TRBV5-6 and TRBJ2-1 gives the full variable domain: DAGVTQSPTHLIKTRGQQVTLRCSPKSGHDTVSWYQQALGQGPQFIFQYYEEEERQRGNFPDRFSGHQFPNYSSELNVNALLLGDSALYLCASSLTGLRYNEQFFGPGTRLTVL.

This clone was seen only once. The V gene is TRBV19, the J gene TRBJ1-2, with D hard to call. The V end was cut by 0 bases, the J end by 3 bases, with 11 bases between. Germline lookup yields CDR1 LNHDA and CDR2 SQIVND (reference sequence). The CDR3 runs to 15 residues. DNA of the CDR3: TGTGCCAGTAGTATAGACCCGGGAAGTGACTATGGCTACACCTTC. It is translated as CASSIDPGSDYGYTF.

The chain carries TRBV19 and TRBJ1-5; D unresolved. V was shortened by 5 bases and J by 5 bases, with 13 bases between the two germline ends. Germline CDR1 is LNHDA and CDR2 is SQIVND (reference sequence). The CDR3 is 14 residues long. CDR3 sequence: CASSDDGGHQPQHF. CDR3 bases: TGTGCCAGTAGTGACGACGGAGGACATCAGCCCCAGCATTTT.

This clone was picked up a small number of times. Other DNA sequences in this sample translate to the same CDR3. The genes are TRBV27 and TRBJ1-5; tentatively, D is TRBD1 (5 bases). CDR1 MNHEY and CDR2 SMNVEV come from the germline V gene (reference sequence). Trimming removed 3 bases at V and 2 bases at J, with 8 bases between. CDR3 length: 14 residues. The CDR3 region has the DNA TGTGCCAGCAGTTTGGGGGGTGGCAATCAGCCCCAGCATTTT. Its protein product is CASSLGGGNQPQHF.

The genes are TRBV7-2 and TRBJ2-5; D call uncertain. The CDR3 sequence is 14 residues long. The ends were cut back, 1 base at V and 0 bases at J, with 6 bases in the middle. CDR1 is SGHTA, CDR2 FQGNSA, per germline. CDR3 in DNA: TGTGCCAGCAGCTTAGGTGGCTACCAAGAGACCCAGTACTTC. Amino acids: CASSLGGYQETQYF.

This sequence joins TRBV10-1 and TRBJ1-2; D gene uncertain. Germline lookup yields CDR1 WNHNN and CDR2 SYGVQD (reference sequence). Trimming stripped 3 bases from V and 9 bases from J, with 8 bases between. This CDR3 is 11 amino acids long. CDR3 protein: CASSDGLSYTF. The CDR3 DNA is TGCGCCAGCAGTGACGGGTTGAGCTACACCTTC.

J is TRBJ2-7 and V is TRBV13; 8 bases agree with TRBD2. This CDR3 is 14 amino acids long. The germline gives CDR1 PRHDT, CDR2 FYEKMQ (reference sequence). Trimming cost V 6 bases and J 3 bases; bases outside gene matches: 7. Written as DNA, the CDR3 is TGTGCCAGCAGTCAACTAGCGGCACACTACGAGCAGTACTTC. Translating it yields CASSQLAAHYEQYF.

The chain links TRBV5-1 to TRBJ2-7; 11 bases line up with TRBD1. After removal of 0 bases from V and 6 bases from J, the junction contained 8 bases not matched to a gene. Germline V gene sequence: CDR1 SGHRS, CDR2 YFSETQ. The CDR3 spans 16 residues. As DNA, the CDR3 is TGCGCCAGCAGCTTGGTTTATCGGACAGGGGGCGGCGAGCAGTACTTC. Translating it yields CASSLVYRTGGGEQYF.

V is TRBV14 and J is TRBJ1-1; D perhaps matches TRBD1 (5 bases). This CDR3 has 16 amino acids. Trimming removed 0 bases from V and 3 bases from J, with 14 bases in between. Germline V gene lookup returns CDR1 SGHDN and CDR2 FVKESK. The CDR3: CASSQDVGGADTEAFF. The CDR3 DNA follows: TGTGCCAGCAGCCAAGATGTAGGAGGGGCCGACACTGAAGCTTTCTTT.

This chain joins TRBV2 and TRBJ2-1; maybe TRBD2 (6 bases). The CDR3 consists of 15 residues. Germline CDR1 reads SNHLY; CDR2 reads FYNNEI. V lost 10 bases and J lost 0, with 16 bases in between. CDR3 residues: CAIMGGESSYNEQFF. CDR3 sequence (DNA): TGTGCCATCATGGGAGGCGAGAGCTCCTACAATGAGCAGTTCTTC.

The chain has TRBV5-5 and TRBJ2-1, with D perhaps TRBD1 (5 bases). V dropped 3 bases and J dropped 11 bases, with 12 bases sitting between them. CDR3 length equals 12 residues. The germline CDR1 and CDR2 sequences are SGHKS and YYEKEE (reference sequence). CDR3 in amino acids: CASSSWTSQQFF. In DNA, the CDR3 is TGTGCCAGCAGCTCATGGACATCTCAGCAGTTCTTC. Complete variable domain (other parts from reference TRBV5-5 and TRBJ2-1): DAGVTQSPTHLIKTRGQQVTLRCSPISGHKSVSWYQQVLGQGPQFIFQYYEKEERGRGNFPDRFSARQFPNYSSELNVNALLLGDSALYLCASSSWTSQQFFGPGTRLTVL.

The chain links TRBV5-6 to TRBJ2-5, with D maybe TRBD2 (6 bases). V lost 4 bases and J 2 bases, leaving 12 bases between the germline ends. CDR3 size: 14 residues. Germline V gene sequence: CDR1 SGHDT, CDR2 YYEEEE. CDR3 region: CASSMETRQETQYF. Here the CDR3 DNA reads TGTGCCAGCAGCATGGAGACTAGACAAGAGACCCAGTACTTC.

J is TRBJ2-5 and V is TRBV28, with 10 bases that match TRBD2. CDR1 is MDHEN, CDR2 SYDVKM, per germline. The CDR3 is made up of 16 amino acids. V lost 5 bases and J lost 5; bases outside the gene matches: 11. CDR3 residues: CASSLPAGGPGETQYF. In DNA, the CDR3 is TGTGCCAGCAGTCTCCCAGCGGGAGGGCCGGGGGAGACCCAGTACTTC.

The chain combines TRBV9 with TRBJ2-3, with TRBD2 matching over 10 bases. Germline V lookup: CDR1 SGDLS, CDR2 YYNGEE. This CDR3 is 16 amino acids long. V was clipped by 3 bases and J by 6 bases; unmatched bases: 10. CDR3 in amino acids: CASSATPSGGVDTQYF. The CDR3 DNA is TGTGCCAGCAGCGCGACCCCTAGCGGGGGTGTTGATACGCAGTATTTT. The full variable domain, with the rest looked up from reference TRBV9 and TRBJ2-3, is DSGVTQTPKHLITATGQRVTLRCSPRSGDLSVYWYQQSLDQGLQFLIQYYNGEERAKGNILERFSAQQFPDLHSELNLSSLELGDSALYFCASSATPSGGVDTQYFGPGTRLTVL.

The rearrangement uses TRBV27 and TRBJ1-1, with TRBD1 matching 9 bases. CDR3 length: 14 amino acids. Unmatched junction bases numbered 8, after V lost 6 bases and J lost 6 bases. CDR1 is MNHEY, CDR2 SMNVEV, per germline (reference sequence). CDR3 sequence (DNA): TGTGCCAGCAGCCTGGACAGGGGAGGGCCTGAAGCTTTCTTT. It is translated as CASSLDRGGPEAFF.

V gene TRBV3-1 (or the pseudogene TRBV3-2) combines with J gene TRBJ2-7; TRBD1 might be the D (6 bases). CDR1 and CDR2 (germline): LGHDT, YNNKEL (reference sequence). The CDR3 covers 15 residues. The ends were cut back, 1 base at V and 4 bases at J, with 14 bases in the middle. Here the CDR3 DNA reads TGTGCCAGCAGCCAAGTCTGGGGGCGCATTTACGAGCAGTACTTC. It codes for CASSQVWGRIYEQYF.

The chain has TRBV7-9 and TRBJ1-6; 9 bases map to TRBD1. Looked up from germline, CDR1 is SEHNR and CDR2 is FQNEAQ (reference sequence). This CDR3 spans 14 amino acids. V shed 5 bases, J shed 10 bases, and the junction held 6 bases outside the gene matches. The CDR3 spells CASSRGQGRSPLHF. The CDR3, as DNA: TGTGCCAGCAGCCGGGGACAGGGACGATCACCCCTCCACTTT.

The V gene is TRBV27, the J gene TRBJ2-1, with TRBD2 matching over 12 bases. Germline-derived CDR1 and CDR2 are MNHEY and SMNVEV (reference sequence). The V gene end was trimmed by 6 bases and the J gene end by 4 bases; junction bases not matched to a gene: 10. CDR3 size: 17 residues. CDR3 bases: TGTGCCAGCAGAGGACTAGCGGGGACCTCTTCTTACAATGAGCAGTTCTTC. As protein: CASRGLAGTSSYNEQFF.